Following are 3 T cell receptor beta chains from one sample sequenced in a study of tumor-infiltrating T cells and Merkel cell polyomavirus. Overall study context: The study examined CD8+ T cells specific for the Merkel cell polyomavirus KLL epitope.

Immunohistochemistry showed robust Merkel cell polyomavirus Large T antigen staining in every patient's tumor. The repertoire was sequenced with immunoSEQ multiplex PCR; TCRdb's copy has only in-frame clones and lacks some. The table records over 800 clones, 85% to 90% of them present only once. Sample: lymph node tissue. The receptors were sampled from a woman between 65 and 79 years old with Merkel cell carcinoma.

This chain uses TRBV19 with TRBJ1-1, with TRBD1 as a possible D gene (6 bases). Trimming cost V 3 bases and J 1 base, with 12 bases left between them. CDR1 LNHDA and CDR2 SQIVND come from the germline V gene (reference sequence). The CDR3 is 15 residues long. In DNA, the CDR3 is TGTGCCAGTAGTATTGTAGCACAGGGGAACACTGAAGCTTTCTTT. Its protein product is CASSIVAQGNTEAFF.

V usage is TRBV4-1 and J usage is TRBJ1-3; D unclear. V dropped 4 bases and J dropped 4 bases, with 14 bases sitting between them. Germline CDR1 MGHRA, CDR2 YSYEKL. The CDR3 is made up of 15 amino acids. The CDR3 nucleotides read TGCGCCAGCAGCCTCACGGAGGACGGAGGAAACACCATATATTTT. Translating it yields CASSLTEDGGNTIYF.

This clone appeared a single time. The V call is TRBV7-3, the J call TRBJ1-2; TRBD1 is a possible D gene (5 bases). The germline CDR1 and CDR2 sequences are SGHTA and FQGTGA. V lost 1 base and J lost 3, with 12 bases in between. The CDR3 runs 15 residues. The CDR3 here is CASSLIRRTHYGYTF. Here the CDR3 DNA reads TGTGCCAGCAGCTTAATCCGGCGGACACACTATGGCTACACCTTC.